This TCR beta chain was identified during a study of blood T cell repertoires in COVID-19. Assay used: immunoSEQ multiplex PCR; TCRdb lists only in-frame clones, some missing. The repertoire has about 17,000 clones, around 80% of them found once; the top ten carry more than 8%. This CDR3 has 15 amino acids. Germline-derived CDR1 and CDR2 are KGHSH and LQKENI. Between the trimmed V and J ends, which lost 4 bases and 6 bases, there was a span of 16 bases. The chain carries TRBV18 and TRBJ2-1; D unresolved. The sequenced sample consisted of peripheral blood. The origin of this receptor is a man aged 55 to 70 with acute or convalescent COVID-19. The CDR3 sequence is CASSRLPVSGNEQFF. The CDR3 bases are TGTGCCAGCTCACGTCTACCCGTATCGGGCAATGAGCAGTTCTTC. The complete variable domain, with remaining parts taken from reference TRBV18 and TRBJ2-1, reads NAGVMQNPRHLVRRRGQEARLRCSPMKGHSHVYWYRQLPEEGLKFMVYLQKENIIDESGMPKERFSAEFPKEGPSILRIQQVVRGDSAAYFCASSRLPVSGNEQFFGPGTRLTVL.